The TCR beta chain described here comes from a study of identical twins. TCRdb itself ran the 5' RACE reads through MiXCR, one entry per CDR3 protein. This sample has approximately 250,000 distinct CDR3 sequences, with 5% to 7% found just once. The same sample was also used in a study of T cells expressing NK-cell markers.

Sequences were obtained from CD8+ T cells sorted from blood. The TCR was taken from a woman between 18 and 29 years old in good health.

CDR3 coding DNA: TGTGCCATCAGTGAGAGTGGGGGCACTGAAGCTTTCTTT. Residues: CAISESGGTEAFF. The gene calls are TRBV10-3 and TRBJ1-1; TRBD1 is a possible D gene (5 bases). V lost 2 bases and J 4 bases, leaving 8 bases between the germline ends. There are 13 residues in the CDR3. Germline V gives CDR1 ENHRY, CDR2 SYGVKD.